These 18 T cell receptor beta chains share one sample of origin, sequenced in a study of lymphopenia after photon versus proton radiotherapy. This table comes from immunoSEQ multiplex PCR, and its TCRdb copy is limited to in-frame clones, with some not included. The sample yields roughly 41,000 clones, 85% to 90% seen once. Sequenced material: peripheral blood, taken from a patient treated with photon-based radiotherapy. Receptor source: a man aged 50 to 59 with gastric cancer.

CDR3 protein: CASNRGRNTGELFF. CDR3 sequence (DNA): TGTGCCAGCAACCGCGGGAGAAATACCGGGGAGCTGTTTTTT. This chain links TRBV2 with TRBJ2-2, with 7 bases identical to TRBD2. The CDR3 loop spans 14 amino acids. Trimming removed 7 bases from V and 5 bases from J; junction bases left unmatched: 7. CDR1 is SNHLY and CDR2 is FYNNEI in the germline V gene. The entire variable domain, with the rest obtained from reference TRBV2 and TRBJ2-2, is as follows: EPEVTQTPSHQVTQMGQEVILRCVPISNHLYFYWYRQILGQKVEFLVSFYNNEISEKSEIFDDQFSVERPDGSNFTLKIRSTKLEDSAMYFCASNRGRNTGELFFGEGSRLTVL.

V and J are TRBV7-9 and TRBJ1-4; D unresolved. The V gene lost 1 base and the J gene lost 7 bases, with 16 bases spanning the gap. This CDR3 comprises 16 residues. Per the germline V gene, CDR1 is SEHNR and CDR2 is FQNEAQ (reference sequence). The CDR3, as DNA: TGTGCCAGCAGCTTAGGGTTGGGCGTAGGAGGTGAAAAACTGTTTTTT. Protein: CASSLGLGVGGEKLFF.

The chain combines TRBV19 with TRBJ2-1; 11 bases are a match to TRBD2. CDR1 and CDR2 (germline): LNHDA, SQIVND (reference sequence). The ends lost 2 bases at V and 7 bases at J; junction bases unmatched: 4. The CDR3 length is 15 residues. The CDR3: CASSILAGGWNEQFF. The CDR3 DNA sequence: TGTGCCAGTAGTATACTAGCGGGAGGATGGAATGAGCAGTTCTTC.

This chain links TRBV7-8 with TRBJ2-3, with D uncertain. Germline values: CDR1 SGHVS, CDR2 FQNEAQ. The CDR3 consists of 13 residues. Trimming cost V 3 bases and J 1 base, with 5 bases left between them. The DNA for the CDR3 is TGTGCCAGCAGCTTGTTGGGCACAGATACGCAGTATTTT. It codes for CASSLLGTDTQYF.

The chain has TRBV2 and TRBJ2-5, with unresolved D. The end of the DNA aligns better with TRBJ2-7, so the J call may be wrong. The CDR3 runs 14 residues. Germline V gene lookup returns CDR1 SNHLY and CDR2 FYNNEI. The chain's CDR3 is CASSEARSSTEQYF. The CDR3 nucleotides are TGTGCCAGCAGTGAAGCCAGATCCAGTACCGAGCAGTACTTC.

The chain recombines TRBV11-2 with TRBJ1-2, with TRBD1 matching over 8 bases. CDR3 length equals 16 residues. Germline CDR1 is SGHAT and CDR2 is FQNNGV. The V segment lost 5 bases and the J segment 4 bases; nucleotides outside the gene matches: 12. The CDR3 is CASSPITGGRGYGYTF. CDR3 DNA sequence: TGTGCCAGCAGCCCGATCACAGGGGGTAGGGGCTATGGCTACACCTTC.

The chain links TRBV5-4 to TRBJ2-7, with a tentative D call TRBD1 (6 bases). V lost 3 bases and J lost 7, with 20 bases in between. The CDR3 covers 15 residues. Germline-derived CDR1 and CDR2 are SGHNT and YYREEE (reference sequence). The CDR3 loop is CASSYRDTSFSEQYF. Written as DNA, the CDR3 is TGTGCCAGCAGCTACCGGGACACCTCTTTTTCGGAGCAGTACTTC.

The rearrangement links TRBV7-9 to TRBJ1-2; the D gene is possibly TRBD1 (5 bases). This CDR3 is 14 amino acids long. In germline, CDR1 is SEHNR, CDR2 FQNEAQ (reference sequence). V was cut by 1 base and J by 0 bases, with 6 bases left in between. This CDR3 reads CASSLEGTNYGYTF. The DNA of the CDR3 is TGTGCCAGCAGCTTAGAGGGGACTAACTATGGCTACACCTTC.

V gene TRBV7-6 combines with J gene TRBJ2-5; D is unclear. The germline V gene encodes CDR1 SGHVS and CDR2 FNYEAQ. The length of the CDR3 is 14 residues. V lost 1 base, J lost 7 bases, and 13 bases lay in between. The CDR3: CASSLGTVSGTQYF. In DNA form, the CDR3 reads TGTGCCAGCAGCTTAGGGACGGTGTCCGGGACCCAGTACTTC.

This clone is medium-sized within its sample. The chain carries TRBV27 and TRBJ2-1; D may match TRBD1 or TRBD2 (7 bases each). Germline loops: CDR1 MNHEY, CDR2 SMNVEV (reference sequence). The CDR3 runs 15 residues. The ends were cut back, 7 bases at V and 6 bases at J, with 19 bases in the middle. The CDR3: CASKGGRGLSNEQFF. CDR3 DNA sequence: TGTGCCAGCAAGGGTGGGAGGGGGCTAAGCAATGAGCAGTTCTTC.

This clone appeared once. This chain joins TRBV2 and TRBJ1-1, with 9 positions matching TRBD1. CDR1 is SNHLY, CDR2 FYNNEI, per germline. V gave up 6 bases and J gave up 1 base; unmatched junction bases: 6. The length of the CDR3 is 15 residues. CDR3 sequence: CASSDPGQGNTEAFF. In DNA, the CDR3 is TGTGCCAGCAGCGATCCGGGACAGGGGAACACTGAAGCTTTCTTT. The variable domain in full, with the rest retrieved from reference TRBV2 and TRBJ1-1, is EPEVTQTPSHQVTQMGQEVILRCVPISNHLYFYWYRQILGQKVEFLVSFYNNEISEKSEIFDDQFSVERPDGSNFTLKIRSTKLEDSAMYFCASSDPGQGNTEAFFGQGTRLTVV.

The table lists this clone with a count of one. The rearrangement joins TRBV6-5 to TRBJ2-7, with D possibly TRBD1 on 7 matching bases. Looked up from germline, CDR1 is MNHEY and CDR2 is SVGAGI. The CDR3 is made up of 16 amino acids. V shed 4 bases and J shed 2 bases, with 18 bases lying between them. CDR3 region: CASSSQGSGETYEQYF. The CDR3, as DNA: TGTGCCAGCAGTTCACAGGGGTCGGGGGAAACCTACGAGCAGTACTTC.

This clone was counted only a few times. This rearrangement joins TRBV28 to TRBJ2-1, with 9 bases aligning to TRBD2. Germline lookup yields CDR1 MDHEN and CDR2 SYDVKM. The V segment lost 5 bases and the J segment 8 bases; nucleotides outside the gene matches: 13. There are 16 residues in the CDR3. As DNA, the CDR3 is TGTGCCAGCAGTCTCCCCCCGGGCGGGAGGGCCCATGAGCAGTTCTTC. As protein: CASSLPPGGRAHEQFF.

This chain links TRBV9 with TRBJ2-1; 10 bases agree with TRBD1. The CDR3 has 14 residues. V lost 4 bases and J lost 5; bases outside the gene matches: 3. Looked up from germline, CDR1 is SGDLS and CDR2 is YYNGEE. CDR3 in DNA: TGTGCCAGCAGCCGGGGACAGGGGAACAATGAGCAGTTCTTC. Protein sequence: CASSRGQGNNEQFF.

This chain uses TRBV12-5 with TRBJ2-7; TRBD2 might be the D (6 bases). The CDR3 has 15 residues. The germline gives CDR1 LGHNT, CDR2 FRNRAP. The ends were cut back, 5 bases at V and 3 bases at J, with 17 bases in the middle. The CDR3 is CASGAAGRGYYEQYF. Here the CDR3 DNA reads TGTGCTAGTGGTGCGGCGGGAAGGGGATACTACGAGCAGTACTTC.

The chain carries TRBV7-8 and TRBJ1-5, with D uncertain. Germline V CDR1 and CDR2: SGHVS, FQNEAQ. CDR3 length: 18 amino acids. The ends were cut back, 0 bases at V and 2 bases at J, with 17 bases in the middle. In DNA, the CDR3 is TGTGCCAGCAGCTTAGCCGACCTGGGGAAACCGGGCAATCAGCCCCAGCATTTT. This gives the protein CASSLADLGKPGNQPQHF. The complete variable domain, with remaining parts taken from reference TRBV7-8 and TRBJ1-5, reads GAGVSQSPRYKVAKRGQDVALRCDPISGHVSLFWYQQALGQGPEFLTYFQNEAQLDKSGLPSDRFFAERPEGSVSTLKIQRTQQEDSAVYLCASSLADLGKPGNQPQHFGDGTRLSIL.

The chain couples TRBV7-9 to TRBJ2-3, with 7 bases aligning to TRBD1. Germline CDR1 SEHNR, CDR2 FQNEAQ (reference sequence). Trimming cost V 4 bases and J 1 base; bases outside gene matches: 5. CDR3 size: 15 residues. The CDR3 region is CASSYQGVGTDTQYF. The DNA of the CDR3 is TGTGCCAGCAGCTACCAGGGGGTGGGCACAGATACGCAGTATTTT. Combining the CDR3 with reference TRBV7-9 and TRBJ2-3 gives the whole variable domain DTGVSQNPRHKITKRGQNVTFRCDPISEHNRLYWYRQTLGQGPEFLTYFQNEAQLEKSRLLSDRFSAERPKGSFSTLEIQRTEQGDSAMYLCASSYQGVGTDTQYFGPGTRLTVL.

This chain connects TRBV6-4 to TRBJ2-5; D is possibly TRBD2 (6 bases). Germline lookup yields CDR1 MRHNA and CDR2 SNTAGT. CDR3 length: 17 amino acids. V was shortened by 7 bases and J by 6 bases, with 27 bases between the two germline ends. The CDR3 protein is CASMPLHPTGALKTQYF. DNA for the CDR3: TGTGCCAGCATGCCCCTCCACCCCACGGGAGCGCTTAAGACCCAGTACTTC.